Measured by frequency, the clone carrying this TCR beta chain is medium-sized. The antigen is unknown. The CDR3 extends 3 residues past the end of the read, so its final part is completed from the germline J gene. This sample is drawn from a study of Tregs in tolerant kidney transplant recipients. Trimming pared 2 bases from V and 2 bases from J, leaving 10 bases between. Per germline, CDR1 SGHRS and CDR2 YFSETQ. There are 14 residues in the CDR3. Measured with immunoSEQ multiplex PCR; TCRdb has only the in-frame clones, and not every one. The sample is made up of under 6,000 clones, and the top ten hold 6.7% of it. Study results and limitations: Changing PCR primers prevented nucleotide comparison between some patients' samples. No direct test of biological reproducibility was done here.

Recipients received nonmyeloablative bone marrow transplants from related graft donors, with transient mixed chimerism. Thawed PBMCs were FACS-sorted into unstimulated CD4+CD25+CD127- regulatory T cells, CD4+CD25- non-regulatory cells, CD4 and CD8 cells. The source is a human patient who received a combined kidney and bone marrow transplant. Some T cells could come from the graft donor. Sequencing used CD4+ T cells from blood (PBMCs), obtained approximately 15 months after the transplant. The chain carries TRBV5-1 and TRBJ1-1, with TRBD1 as a possible D gene (6 bases). The DNA read from the CDR3 is TGCGCCAGCAGCTTATCGGGACAAAACACTGAA. Protein product: CASSLSGQNTE. The full CDR3 protein reads CASSLSGQNTEAFF. Looking up the rest from reference TRBV5-1 and TRBJ1-1 gives the full variable domain: KAGVTQTPRYLIKTRGQQVTLSCSPISGHRSVSWYQQTPGQGLQFLFEYFSETQRNKGNFPGRFSGRQFSNSRSEMNVSTLELGDSALYLCASSLSGQNTEAFFGQGTRLTVV.